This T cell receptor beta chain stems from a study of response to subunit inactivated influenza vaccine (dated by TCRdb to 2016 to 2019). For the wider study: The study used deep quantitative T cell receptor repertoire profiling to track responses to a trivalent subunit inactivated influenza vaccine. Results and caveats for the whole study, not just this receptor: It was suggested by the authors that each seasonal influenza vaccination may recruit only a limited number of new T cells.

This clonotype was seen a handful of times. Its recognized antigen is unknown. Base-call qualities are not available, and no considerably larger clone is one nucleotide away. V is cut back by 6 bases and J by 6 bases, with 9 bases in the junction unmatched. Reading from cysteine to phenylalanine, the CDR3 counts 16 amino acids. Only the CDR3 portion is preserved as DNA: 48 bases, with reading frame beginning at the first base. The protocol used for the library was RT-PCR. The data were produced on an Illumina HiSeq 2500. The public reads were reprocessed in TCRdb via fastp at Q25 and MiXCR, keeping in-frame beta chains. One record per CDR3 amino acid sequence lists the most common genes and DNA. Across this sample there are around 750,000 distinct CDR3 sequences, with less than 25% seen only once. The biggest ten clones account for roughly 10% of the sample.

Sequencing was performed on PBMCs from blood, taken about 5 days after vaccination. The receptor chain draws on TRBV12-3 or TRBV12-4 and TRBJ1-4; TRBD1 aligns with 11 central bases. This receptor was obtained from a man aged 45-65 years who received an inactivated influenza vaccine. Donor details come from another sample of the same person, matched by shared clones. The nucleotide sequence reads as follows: TGTGCCAGCAGCTCCACTGGACAGGGGGCGTATGAAAAACTGTTTTTT. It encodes CASSSTGQGAYEKLFF.